This TCR beta chain was retrieved from a study of vaccination effects on CD4 cells after COVID-19. Study-level information: Samples collected post-vaccine were obtained a median of 72 days after the second dose.

Worth noting for this clone: What it recognizes is unknown.

Method: immunoSEQ multiplex PCR; TCRdb's copy keeps in-frame clones and lacks some. The sample includes around 69,000 clones, 70% to 85% of them seen just once. Germline lookup yields CDR1 SGHRS and CDR2 YFSETQ. The CDR3 has 13 amino acids. V lost 0 bases and J 5 bases, leaving 6 bases between the germline ends. Within the ViraFEST assay, antigen-specific CD4+ T cells underwent expansion with viral peptide pools prior to sequencing. Culturing for 9 to 10 days preceded CD4+ T cell isolation. Participants received two doses of either the BNT162b2 or mRNA-1273 vaccine. All vaccine recipients tested negative for nucleocapsid antibodies and had never contracted SARS-CoV-2 infection. IL-2 at roughly 9.7 IU/ml and peptides at roughly 9.6 ug/ml were added to cultured PBMC, two million per well. Half-medium exchanges with IL-2 medium took place on days 3 and 7.

V usage is TRBV5-1 and J usage is TRBJ2-1, with unresolved D. The sample was CD4+ T cells from PBMCs cultured with HCoV-229E spike peptides, taken after COVID-19 vaccination. The receptor comes from a human donor who received a COVID-19 vaccine. CDR3 bases: TGCGCCAGCAGCTTGGCCCCGAACAATGAGCAGTTCTTC. This encodes CASSLAPNNEQFF.